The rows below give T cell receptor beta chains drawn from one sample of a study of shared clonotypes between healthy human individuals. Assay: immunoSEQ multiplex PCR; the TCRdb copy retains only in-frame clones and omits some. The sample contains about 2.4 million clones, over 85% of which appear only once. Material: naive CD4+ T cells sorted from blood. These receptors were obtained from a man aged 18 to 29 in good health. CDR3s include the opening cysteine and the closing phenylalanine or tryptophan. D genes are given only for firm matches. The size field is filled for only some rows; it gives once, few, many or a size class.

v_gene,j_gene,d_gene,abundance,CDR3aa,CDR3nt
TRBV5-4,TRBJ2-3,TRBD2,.,CASSPGLAGGTDTQYF,TGTGCCAGCAGCCCGGGACTAGCGGGGGGCACAGATACGCAGTATTTT
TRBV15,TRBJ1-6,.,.,CATSTLLEGSVGNSPLHF,TGTGCCACCAGCACTCTCTTGGAGGGTTCCGTCGGTAATTCACCCCTCCACTTT
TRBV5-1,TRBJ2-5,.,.,CASSLAAGGRETQYF,TGCGCCAGCAGCTTGGCCGCAGGGGGGCGGGAGACCCAGTACTTC
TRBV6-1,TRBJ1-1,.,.,CATKQGNTEAFF,TGTGCCACAAAACAGGGGAACACTGAAGCTTTCTTT
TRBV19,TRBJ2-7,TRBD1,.,CASSMGQGVMDEQYF,TGTGCCAGTAGTATGGGACAGGGGGTTATGGACGAGCAGTACTTC
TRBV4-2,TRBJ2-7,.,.,CASSQGGNSYEQYF,TGTGCCAGCAGCCAAGGCGGCAACTCCTACGAGCAGTACTTC
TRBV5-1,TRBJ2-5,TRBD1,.,CASSLIPSTGGGGETQYF,TGCGCCAGCAGCCTGATCCCCTCGACAGGGGGCGGTGGAGAGACCCAGTACTTC
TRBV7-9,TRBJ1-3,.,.,CASSLPGTSSGNTIYF,TGTGCCAGCAGCTTACCAGGGACTAGCTCTGGAAACACCATATATTTT
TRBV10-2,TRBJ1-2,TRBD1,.,CASSRDSRNYGYTF,TGCGCCAGCAGCCGGGACAGTAGGAACTATGGCTACACCTTC
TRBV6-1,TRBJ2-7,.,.,CASSGQGRPYEQYF,TGTGCCAGCAGTGGCCAGGGGCGACCCTACGAGCAGTACTTC
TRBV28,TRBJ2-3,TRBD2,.,CASSPSHLAGAPDTQYF,TGTGCCAGCAGTCCCTCGCACCTAGCGGGGGCTCCAGATACGCAGTATTTT
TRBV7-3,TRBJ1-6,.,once,CASSLDSNSPLHF,TGTGCCAGCAGCCTAGACAGTAATTCACCCCTCCACTTT
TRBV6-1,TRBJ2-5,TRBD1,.,CASRRQGPETQYF,TGTGCCAGCAGGAGACAGGGACCAGAGACCCAGTACTTC
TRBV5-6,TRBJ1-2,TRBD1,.,CASSRGQPYGYTF,TGTGCCAGCAGCCGGGGACAGCCCTATGGCTACACCTTC
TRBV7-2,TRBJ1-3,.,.,CASSLGGVSIGNTIYF,TGTGCCAGCAGCTTGGGCGGGGTCAGTATTGGAAACACCATATATTTT
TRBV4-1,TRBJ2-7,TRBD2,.,CASSLRLAGIYEQYF,TGCGCCAGCAGTTTAAGACTAGCGGGGATCTACGAGCAGTACTTC
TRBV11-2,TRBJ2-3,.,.,CASSPGSSTDTQYF,TGTGCCAGCAGCCCCGGTAGTAGCACAGATACGCAGTATTTT
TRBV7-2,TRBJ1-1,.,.,CASSLASTGFTEAFF,TGTGCCAGCAGCTTAGCCTCTACAGGGTTCACTGAAGCTTTCTTT
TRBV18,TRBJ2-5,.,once,CASSPTSLETQYF,TGTGCCAGCTCACCAACTAGTCTGGAGACCCAGTACTTC
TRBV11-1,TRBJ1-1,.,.,CASSGRGWAGGDTEAFF,TGTGCCAGCAGCGGGAGAGGGTGGGCAGGTGGAGACACTGAAGCTTTCTTT
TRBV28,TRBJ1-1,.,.,CASSPSRGFGYTEAFF,TGTGCCAGCAGTCCAAGCAGGGGCTTTGGGTACACTGAAGCTTTCTTT
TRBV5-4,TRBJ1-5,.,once,CASSSDSNQPQHF,TGTGCCAGCAGCTCCGACAGTAATCAGCCCCAGCATTTT
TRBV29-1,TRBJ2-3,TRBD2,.,CSVSPPWASGRGTDTQYF,TGCAGCGTTTCCCCACCTTGGGCTAGCGGGAGGGGCACAGATACGCAGTATTTT
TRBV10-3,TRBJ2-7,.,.,CAISNLPTALSAYF,TGTGCCATCAGCAACCTTCCCACCGCCCTATCGGCCTACTTC
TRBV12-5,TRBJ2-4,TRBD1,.,CASGLVLTGDFIQYF,TGTGCTAGTGGTTTGGTACTCACAGGGGATTTCATTCAGTACTTC
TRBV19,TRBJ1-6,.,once,CASSWDLNSPLHF,TGTGCCAGTAGTTGGGACCTCAATTCACCCCTCCACTTT
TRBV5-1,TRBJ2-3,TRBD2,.,CASSDLAGAGDTQYF,TGCGCCAGCAGCGATCTAGCGGGAGCAGGTGATACGCAGTATTTT
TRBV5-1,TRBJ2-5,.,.,CASSPSPQETQYF,TGCGCCAGCAGCCCCTCCCCTCAAGAGACCCAGTACTTC
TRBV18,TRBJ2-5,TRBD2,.,CASSPPIAGAAQYF,TGTGCCAGCTCACCACCGATAGCGGGAGCGGCCCAGTACTTC
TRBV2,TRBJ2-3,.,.,CASSVGTDTQYF,TGTGCCAGCAGTGTGGGGACAGATACGCAGTATTTT
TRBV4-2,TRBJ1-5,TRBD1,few,CASSPGGTGNQPQHF,TGTGCCAGCAGTCCCGGTGGGACAGGGAATCAGCCCCAGCATTTT
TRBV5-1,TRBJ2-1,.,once,CASSLITYNEQFF,TGCGCCAGCAGCTTGATAACATACAATGAGCAGTTCTTC
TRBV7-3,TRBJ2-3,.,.,CASSSRPTDTQYF,TGTGCCAGCAGCTCCCGACCCACAGATACGCAGTATTTT
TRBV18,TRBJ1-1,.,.,CASSSSVSMNTEAFF,TGTGCCAGCTCCTCCTCGGTTTCTATGAACACTGAAGCTTTCTTT
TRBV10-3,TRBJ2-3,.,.,CATTRTDTQYF,TGTGCCACCACTCGCACAGATACGCAGTATTTT
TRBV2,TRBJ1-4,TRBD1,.,CASSLRQGNEKLFF,TGTGCCAGCAGCCTTAGACAGGGGAATGAAAAACTGTTTTTT
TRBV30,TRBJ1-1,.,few,CAWEMGANTEAFF,TGTGCCTGGGAGATGGGGGCGAACACTGAAGCTTTCTTT
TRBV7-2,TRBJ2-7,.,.,CASSLGVEQYF,TGTGCCAGCAGCTTGGGGGTCGAGCAGTACTTC
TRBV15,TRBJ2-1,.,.,CATSIFGSYNEQFF,TGTGCCACCAGCATATTCGGCTCCTACAATGAGCAGTTCTTC
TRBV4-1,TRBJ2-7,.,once,CASNQDGGRGEQYF,TGCGCCAGCAATCAGGACGGGGGAAGGGGCGAGCAGTACTTC
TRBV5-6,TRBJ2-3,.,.,CASSLMGGTDTQYF,TGTGCCAGCAGCTTGATGGGTGGCACAGATACGCAGTATTTT
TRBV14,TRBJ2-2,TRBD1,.,CASSPGQGDTGELFF,TGTGCCAGCAGCCCGGGACAGGGGGACACCGGGGAGCTGTTTTTT
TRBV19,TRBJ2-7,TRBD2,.,CASSISTSGNYEQYF,TGTGCCAGTAGTATTTCGACTAGCGGGAACTACGAGCAGTACTTC
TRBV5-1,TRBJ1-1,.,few,CASSSGRGPTNTEAFF,TGCGCCAGCAGCTCGGGCCGTGGGCCTACGAACACTGAAGCTTTCTTT
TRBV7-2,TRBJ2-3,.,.,CASSPGYSTDTQYF,TGTGCCAGCAGCCCAGGGTACAGCACAGATACGCAGTATTTT
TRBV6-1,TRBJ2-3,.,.,CASRPAGAGDTQYF,TGTGCCAGCAGACCCGCCGGGGCAGGAGATACGCAGTATTTT
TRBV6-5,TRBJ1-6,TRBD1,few,CASSSGTDNSPLHF,TGTGCCAGCAGCTCCGGGACAGACAATTCACCCCTCCACTTT
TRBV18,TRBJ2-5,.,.,CASSPYTRGGLQETQYF,TGTGCCAGCTCTCCGTATACTCGCGGGGGCCTCCAAGAGACCCAGTACTTC
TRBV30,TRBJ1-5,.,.,CAWSLDNSNQPQHF,TGTGCCTGGAGTCTGGACAATAGCAATCAGCCCCAGCATTTT
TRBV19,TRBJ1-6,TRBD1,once,CASTRTGADSPLHF,TGTGCCAGCACGCGAACAGGGGCGGATTCACCCCTCCACTTT
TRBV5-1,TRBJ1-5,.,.,CASSGDFNQPQHF,TGCGCCAGCAGCGGGGATTTCAATCAGCCCCAGCATTTT
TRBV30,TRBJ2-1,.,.,CAWESNWAVQFF,TGTGCCTGGGAGTCTAACTGGGCGGTTCAGTTCTTC